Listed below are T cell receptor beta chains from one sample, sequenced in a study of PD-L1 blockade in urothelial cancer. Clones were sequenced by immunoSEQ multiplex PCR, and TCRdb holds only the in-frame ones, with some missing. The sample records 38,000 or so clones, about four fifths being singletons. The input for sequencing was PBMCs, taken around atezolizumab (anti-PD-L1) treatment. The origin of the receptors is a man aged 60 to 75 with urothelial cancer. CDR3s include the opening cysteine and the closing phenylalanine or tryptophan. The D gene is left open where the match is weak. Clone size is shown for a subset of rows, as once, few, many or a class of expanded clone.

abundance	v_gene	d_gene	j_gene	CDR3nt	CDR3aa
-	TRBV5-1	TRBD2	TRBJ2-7	TGCGCCAGCGCGGGGGACGTAGGAGGGATATACGAGCAGTACTTC	CASAGDVGGIYEQYF
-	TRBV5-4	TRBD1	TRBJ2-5	TGTGCCAGCAGCTTTCCGGGACAGGGGGCCGCAGAGACCCAGTACTTC	CASSFPGQGAAETQYF
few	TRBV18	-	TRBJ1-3	TGTGCCAGCTCACCCCGCGACATACGCTCTGGAAACACCATATATTTT	CASSPRDIRSGNTIYF
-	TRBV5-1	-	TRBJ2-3	TGCGCCAGCAGCTCCCCGACGGCAGGGGCATTCAATTATACGCAGTATTTT	CASSSPTAGAFNYTQYF
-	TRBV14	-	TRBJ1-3	TGTGCCTGTAGCCGGGGACTGGGAAACACCATATATTTT	CACSRGLGNTIYF
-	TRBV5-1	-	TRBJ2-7	TGCGCCAGCAGCTCAAACAGGCTATCCTACGAGCAGTACTTC	CASSSNRLSYEQYF
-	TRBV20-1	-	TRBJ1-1	TGCAGTGTCCGCCCGACTGGGGAAGCTTTCTTT	CSVRPTGEAFF
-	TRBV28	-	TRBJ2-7	TGTGCCAGCAGTTCCCGGGACATCTACGAGCAGTACTTC	CASSSRDIYEQYF
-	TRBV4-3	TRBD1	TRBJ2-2	TGCGCCAGCAGTCCCGGGACAGGTCACCCCGGGGAGCTGTTTTTT	CASSPGTGHPGELFF
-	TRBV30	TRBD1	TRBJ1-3	TGTGCCTGGAGTGTAAGGGGACAGGCCTCTCGTGGAAACACCATATATTTT	CAWSVRGQASRGNTIYF
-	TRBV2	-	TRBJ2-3	TGTGCCAGCAGTGGAGAGAGCACAGATACGCAGTATTTT	CASSGESTDTQYF
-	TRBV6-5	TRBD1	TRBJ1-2	TGTGCCAGCAGTGCCGGGGCAGGGGGCTACTATGGCTACACCTTC	CASSAGAGGYYGYTF
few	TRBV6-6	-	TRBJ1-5	TGTGCCAGCAGTTACTCAGAGCTTAGCAATCAGCCCCAGCATTTT	CASSYSELSNQPQHF
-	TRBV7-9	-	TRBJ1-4	TGTGCCAGCAGCCCCCGGGTGGTTGCAACTAATGAAAAACTGTTTTTT	CASSPRVVATNEKLFF
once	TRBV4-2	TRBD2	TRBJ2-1	TGTGCCAGCAGCCAAGAAAGCGGGGGAGGTATTAATGAGCAGTTCTTC	CASSQESGGGINEQFF
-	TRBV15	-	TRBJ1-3	TGTGCCACCAGCCGGGGTTTGGGGGGTGGAAACACCATATATTTT	CATSRGLGGGNTIYF
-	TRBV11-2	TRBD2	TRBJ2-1	TGTGCCAGCAGCTTAATATACCGAGGCGGGAGGGACTACAATGAGCAGTTCTTC	CASSLIYRGGRDYNEQFF
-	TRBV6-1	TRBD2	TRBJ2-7	TGTGCCAGCAGTTTGGGACTAGCGGAGTCATACGAGCAGTACTTC	CASSLGLAESYEQYF
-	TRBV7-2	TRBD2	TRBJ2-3	TGTGCCAGCAGCATCACGGGGGGGCAAGCAGATACGCAGTATTTT	CASSITGGQADTQYF
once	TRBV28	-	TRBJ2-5	TGTGCCAGCAGGAGACAGCCCCAAGAGACCCAGTACTTC	CASRRQPQETQYF
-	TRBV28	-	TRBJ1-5	TGTGCCAGCAGTTCCTCGTCTCCCCAGCATTTT	CASSSSSPQHF
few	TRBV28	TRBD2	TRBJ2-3	TGTGCCAGCAGTCCTAGCGGCCGTAGCACAGATACGCAGTATTTT	CASSPSGRSTDTQYF
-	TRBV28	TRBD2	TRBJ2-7	TGTGCCAGCAGTTCCCCAGCGGGAGGGGGCTACGAGCAGTACTTC	CASSSPAGGGYEQYF
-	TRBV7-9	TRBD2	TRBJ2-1	TGTGCCAGCAGCATGACTAGCGGGAGAGACCGCTCCTACAATGAGCAGTTCTTC	CASSMTSGRDRSYNEQFF
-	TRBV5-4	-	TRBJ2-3	TGTGCCAGCAGCGTAAGCAACACAGATACGCAGTATTTT	CASSVSNTDTQYF
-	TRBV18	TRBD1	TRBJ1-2	TGTGCCAGCTCACCACCAGGGGGCGTTAACTATGGCTACACCTTC	CASSPPGGVNYGYTF
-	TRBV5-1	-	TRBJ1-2	TGCGCCAGCAGCTTGCGGGGTGGATATGGCTACACCTTC	CASSLRGGYGYTF
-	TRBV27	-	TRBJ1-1	TGTGCCAGCAATTTCTTGACAGGATCGGACACTGAAGCTTTCTTT	CASNFLTGSDTEAFF
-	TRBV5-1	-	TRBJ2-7	TGCGCCAGCAGCGGCTGGGACTCGCAAGGGGAGCAGTACTTC	CASSGWDSQGEQYF
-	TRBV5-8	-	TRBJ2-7	TGTGCCAGCAGCTTGAAGTGGCGTGGAGACGGTCCCTACGAGCAGTACTTC	CASSLKWRGDGPYEQYF
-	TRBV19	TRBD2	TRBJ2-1	TGTGCCACTCGGCCCAGCGGGGGAAATGAGCAGTTCTTC	CATRPSGGNEQFF
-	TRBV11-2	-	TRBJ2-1	TGTGCCAGCAGCTCCTCAGGGGTCTACAATGAGCAGTTCTTC	CASSSSGVYNEQFF
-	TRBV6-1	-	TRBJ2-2	TGTGCCAGCAGTGAGCTGGGCCAGGGGAGGGGCGGGGAGCTGTTTTTT	CASSELGQGRGGELFF
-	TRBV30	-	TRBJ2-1	TGTGCCTGGAGTGTATCAAACGGGGACTACAATGAGCAGTTCTTC	CAWSVSNGDYNEQFF
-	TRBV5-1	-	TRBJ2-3	TGCGCCAGCAGCCCGACTGCGGGCACAGATACGCAGTATTTT	CASSPTAGTDTQYF
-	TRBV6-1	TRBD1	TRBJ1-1	TGTGCCAGCAGTGAAAAGGGGACAGGGATCACTGAAGCTTTCTTT	CASSEKGTGITEAFF
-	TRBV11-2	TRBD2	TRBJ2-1	TGTGCCAGCAGCTTAGGAGGTGCGGGGGTGCCTCCCAGGGATGAGCAGTTCTTC	CASSLGGAGVPPRDEQFF
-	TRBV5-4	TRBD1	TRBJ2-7	TGTGCCAGCAGCTTGGGGGGAGACAGGGGTTGGGGGGTTGCCTACGAGCAGTACTTC	CASSLGGDRGWGVAYEQYF
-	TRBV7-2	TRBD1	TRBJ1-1	TGTGCCAGCACCAGGACAGGGGGCGGAAACACTGAAGCTTTCTTT	CASTRTGGGNTEAFF
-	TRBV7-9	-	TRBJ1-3	TGTGCCGGCAGTGCAGGGATGGGATCTGGAAACACCATATATTTT	CAGSAGMGSGNTIYF
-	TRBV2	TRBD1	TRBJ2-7	TGTGCCAGCAGTGAAGGAAAAACAGGGGAAAGCGAGCAGTACTTC	CASSEGKTGESEQYF
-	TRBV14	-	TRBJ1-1	TGTGCCAGCAGCCATCTCACAGGGACTGAAGCTTTCTTT	CASSHLTGTEAFF
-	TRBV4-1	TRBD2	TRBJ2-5	TGCGCCAGCAGCCAAGGGAAGGGACTAGCGGGGGCCCAAGAGACCCAGTACTTC	CASSQGKGLAGAQETQYF
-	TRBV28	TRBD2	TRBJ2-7	TGTGCCAGCAGCCTCCTCAGCGGGAGCGGAAACGAGCAGTACTTC	CASSLLSGSGNEQYF
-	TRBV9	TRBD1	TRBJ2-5	TGTGCCAGCAGCGTAGCTGGGATGGGGACAGGGGGCAGGGAGACCCAGTACTTC	CASSVAGMGTGGRETQYF
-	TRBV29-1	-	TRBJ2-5	TGCAGCGTTACCCACCTATACCAAGAGACCCAGTACTTC	CSVTHLYQETQYF
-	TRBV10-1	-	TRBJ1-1	TGCGCCAGCAGTGAGTCGTCGAGGGGGGAAGCTTTCTTT	CASSESSRGEAFF
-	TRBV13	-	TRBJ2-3	TGTGCCAGCAGCCCCCTTGTCCCGGGAACCGCGAATACGCAGTATTTT	CASSPLVPGTANTQYF
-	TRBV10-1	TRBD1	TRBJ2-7	TGCGCCACCAGTTCTGGACAGGGGGGCGAGCAGTACTTC	CATSSGQGGEQYF
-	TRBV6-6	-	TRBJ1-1	TGTGCCAGCAGTTCCCCGGGATACAGGAACACTGAAGCTTTCTTT	CASSSPGYRNTEAFF
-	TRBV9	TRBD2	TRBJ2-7	TGTGCCAGCAGCCCCACTAGCGGACCGTACTCCTACGAGCAGTACTTC	CASSPTSGPYSYEQYF
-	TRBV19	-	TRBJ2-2	TGTGCCAGTAGCTTTTCCCCTACGAACACCGGGGAGCTGTTTTTT	CASSFSPTNTGELFF
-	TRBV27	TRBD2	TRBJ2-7	TGTGCCAGCAGTCAGCGGGGTTCCGCCTACGAGCAGTACTTC	CASSQRGSAYEQYF